This T cell receptor beta chain was obtained from a study of cytomegalovirus exposure and HLA in healthy donors. Overall study context: A subsequent analysis stated that the 100 to 150 validation repertoires were run on the same platform as the roughly 620 first-cohort repertoires. Whole-study results and caveats: The study recorded 160 or so TCR beta chains that were cytomegalovirus-associated.

V dropped 7 bases and J dropped 0 bases, with 13 bases sitting between them. Germline values: CDR1 LNHDA, CDR2 SQIVND (reference sequence). The length of the CDR3 is 14 residues. With regard to this clone: The antigen remains unidentified.

Here immunoSEQ multiplex PCR was the method, and the copy in TCRdb shows in-frame clones only, minus some. Among 200,000 to 300,000 clones listed, roughly 87% were seen once. While the first cohort had 600 to 750 subjects, the donors belonged to the separate validation cohort of over a hundred subjects. The receptor comes from a man between 18 and 29 years old in good health and CMV-seropositive. V usage is TRBV19 and J usage is TRBJ2-7; D gene ambiguous. The specimen was PBMCs. CDR3 residues: CASKRQSRSYEQYF. In nucleotides, the CDR3 is TGTGCCAGTAAGAGGCAGAGTCGCTCCTACGAGCAGTACTTC. The full variable domain, rest sourced from reference TRBV19 and TRBJ2-7, is DGGITQSPKYLFRKEGQNVTLSCEQNLNHDAMYWYRQDPGQGLRLIYYSQIVNDFQKGDIAEGYSVSREKKESFPLTVTSAQKNPTAFYLCASKRQSRSYEQYFGPGTRLTVT.